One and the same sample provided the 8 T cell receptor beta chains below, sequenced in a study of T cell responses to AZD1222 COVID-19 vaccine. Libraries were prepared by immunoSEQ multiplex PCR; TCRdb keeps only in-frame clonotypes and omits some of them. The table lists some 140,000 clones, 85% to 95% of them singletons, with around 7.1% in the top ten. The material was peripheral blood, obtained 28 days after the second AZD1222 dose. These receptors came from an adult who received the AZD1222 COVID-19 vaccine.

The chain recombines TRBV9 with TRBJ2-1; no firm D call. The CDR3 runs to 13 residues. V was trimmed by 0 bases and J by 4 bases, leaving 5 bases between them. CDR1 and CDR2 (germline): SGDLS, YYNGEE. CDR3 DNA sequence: TGTGCCAGCAGCGTAGACCTATACAATGAGCAGTTCTTC. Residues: CASSVDLYNEQFF.

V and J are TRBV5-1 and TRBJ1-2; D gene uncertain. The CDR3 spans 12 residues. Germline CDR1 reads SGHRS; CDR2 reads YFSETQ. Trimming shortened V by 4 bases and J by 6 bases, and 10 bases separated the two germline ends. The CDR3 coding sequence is TGCGCCAGCAGCCTTAGACATGATGGCTACACCTTC. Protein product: CASSLRHDGYTF.

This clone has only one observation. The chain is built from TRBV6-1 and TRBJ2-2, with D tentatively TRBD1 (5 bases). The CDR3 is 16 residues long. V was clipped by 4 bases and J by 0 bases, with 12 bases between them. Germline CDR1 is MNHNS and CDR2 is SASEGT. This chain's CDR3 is CASSGLRGANTGELFF. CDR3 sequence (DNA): TGTGCCAGCAGTGGGCTAAGGGGTGCGAACACCGGGGAGCTGTTTTTT.

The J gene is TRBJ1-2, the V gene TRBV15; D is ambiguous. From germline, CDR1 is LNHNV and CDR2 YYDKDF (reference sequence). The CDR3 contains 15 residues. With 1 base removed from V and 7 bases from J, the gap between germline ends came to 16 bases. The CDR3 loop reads CATSRVPAGTPGYTF. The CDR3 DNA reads TGTGCCACCAGCAGAGTTCCAGCAGGAACCCCTGGCTACACCTTC.

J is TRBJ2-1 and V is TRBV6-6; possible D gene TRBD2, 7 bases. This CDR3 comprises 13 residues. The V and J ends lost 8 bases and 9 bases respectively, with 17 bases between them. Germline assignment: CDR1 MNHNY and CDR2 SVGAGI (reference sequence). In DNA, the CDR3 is TGTGCCAGCCACACGGGGGGCCAGGGTGAGCAGTTCTTC. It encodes CASHTGGQGEQFF.

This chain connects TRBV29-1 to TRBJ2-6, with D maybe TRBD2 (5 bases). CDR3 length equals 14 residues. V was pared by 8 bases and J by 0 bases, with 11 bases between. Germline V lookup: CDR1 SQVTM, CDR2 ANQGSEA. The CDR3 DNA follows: TGCAGCATCACACGGGACTCTGGGGCCAACGTCCTGACTTTC. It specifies CSITRDSGANVLTF.

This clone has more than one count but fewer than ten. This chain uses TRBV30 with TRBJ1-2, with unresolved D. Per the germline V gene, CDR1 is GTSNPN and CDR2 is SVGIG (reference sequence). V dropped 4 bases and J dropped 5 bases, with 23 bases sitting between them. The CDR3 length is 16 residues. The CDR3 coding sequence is TGTGCCTGGAACCACTTATCGTTAGGCCCTGCGTATGGCTACACCTTC. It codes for CAWNHLSLGPAYGYTF.

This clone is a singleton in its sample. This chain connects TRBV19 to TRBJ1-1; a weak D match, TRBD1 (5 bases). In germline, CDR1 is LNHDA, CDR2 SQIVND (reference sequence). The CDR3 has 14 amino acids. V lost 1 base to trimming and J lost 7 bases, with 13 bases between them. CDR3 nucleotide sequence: TGTGCCAGTAGTATAGGACCCGGGCAGGGTGAAGCTTTCTTT. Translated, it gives CASSIGPGQGEAFF.